This T cell receptor beta chain appears in the sequencing data of a study of blood T cells in healthy people across ages (dated by TCRdb to 2013 to 2016). In terms of the full investigation: Template switching captured roughly one uniquely barcoded TCR beta cDNA molecule per two T cells in model experiments. Using deep sequencing normalized with unique cDNA molecular identifiers, the study measured how TCR beta repertoire diversity changes with age. Donors were grouped into four age groups: young (average 16 years), middle-aged (roughly 40), aged (about 60) and long-lived (about 89). To avoid experimental bias, donors of different ages were distributed randomly across sequencing lanes. Two additional independent replicas of 1 million unique cDNA reads from the same blood draw were analyzed for two donors (one aged 18 to 29 and one aged 80 or older).

Overall study results and their limits: Because the CMV infection status of the donors was unknown, age-related changes in expanded clonotypes may potentially have been confounded. Estimates of total diversity based on one million sequenced T cells were regarded as lower bounds and as underestimates. Compared with the aged group, more naive CD4+ T cells, fewer expanded clones and increased TCR diversity were shown by the long-lived group, suggesting age selection. As age increased, observed TCR beta diversity per million T cells dropped in a roughly linear way, and a significant reduction was already evident by age about 40. Since profiling was done on bulk unsorted PBMCs, naive and antigen-experienced compartments could not be conclusively compared. A strong correlation was found between observed TCR beta diversity and the percentage of naive T cells measured by flow cytometry.

Donors were about 36 systemically healthy Caucasian individuals from Russia aged 6 to 90 years. About 10 milliliters of peripheral blood were drawn from each donor into EDTA-treated Vacutainer tubes. PBMCs were isolated by Ficoll-Paque density-gradient centrifugation, with at least 6 million obtained per sample. Total RNA, at least 6 micrograms per sample, was extracted from PBMCs with Trizol reagent. Naive CD45RAhigh/CD27high T cell percentages were measured by flow cytometry on a PBMC aliquot from every donor. About this clonotype: Its antigen is unknown. Within one base of it there is no much larger clone, and no base qualities were kept.

Its CDR3 holds 14 amino acids, cysteine through phenylalanine. CDR3 DNA only is kept here, 42 bases in frame from base 1. V lost 4 bases and J lost 0 bases; the stretch between them is 9 bases long. From a lookup of the germline V gene, CDR1 and CDR2 are SGHTA and FQGNSA. Library construction relied on 5' RACE. The sequencer was an Illumina HiSeq 2500. A second PCR of roughly 7 to 12 cycles was run with a J-beta primer mix and a sample-barcoded 5' primer. A unique molecular identifier was introduced onto each TCR beta cDNA molecule by a template-switch 5' adaptor carrying 12 random nucleotides. Each sample yielded at least 2.5 million CDR3-containing paired-end reads. The Mint cDNA synthesis kit, primed by a TRBC-specific oligonucleotide, was used to synthesize first-strand cDNA from all RNA. Following uracil-DNA glycosylase treatment, all cDNA underwent a first 18-cycle PCR with the universal primers M1SS and BC2_uni_R. In the authors' own workflow: Normalization of each sample was performed by random selection of 1 million high-quality reads, each carrying a distinct molecular identifier. Instead of being binned into consensus sequences, reads that shared molecular identifiers were thrown out. MiTCR, run with a Q25 quality threshold and the strictest error-elimination algorithm, handled CDR3 identification, clonotype clustering and error correction. A nonparametric unseen species model using Euler transformation provided a lower-bound estimate of total TCR beta diversity. Through fastp at Q25 and MiXCR, TCRdb rebuilt clones from the public reads, retaining in-frame beta chains. Rows with one shared CDR3 protein collapse into an entry with the most common genes and DNA. TCRdb's processing, not the study's, gives the V and J calls here. The sample includes about 650,000 distinct CDR3 sequences, with roughly half observed a single time. Of the sample, about 13% is held by the ten largest clones.

The clonotype comes from a woman aged 80 or over in good health. Recombination joined TRBV7-2 with TRBJ1-2; a tentative D call is TRBD1 (6 bases match). Sequencing was performed on blood. The nucleotide sequence is given as TGTGCCAGCAGCTATGACAGGACTAACTATGGCTACACCTTC. Its protein reads: CASSYDRTNYGYTF. Reference TRBV7-2 and TRBJ1-2 genes cover what lies past the CDR3, so the full variable domain is GAGVSQSPSNKVTEKGKDVELRCDPISGHTALYWYRQSLGQGLEFLIYFQGNSAPDKSGLPSDRFSAERTGGSVSTLTIQRTQQEDSAVYLCASSYDRTNYGYTFGSGTRLTVV.